One and the same sample provided the 10 T cell receptor beta chains below, sequenced in a study of CD8+CD57+ T cells in acquired aplastic anemia. Researchers used genomic DNA as the template to profile TCR beta VDJ and CDR3. A single record per CDR3 protein comes from TCRdb applying MiXCR to the reads. The data hold 400,000 to 450,000 distinct CDR3 sequences, with 65% to 75% observed a single time. The sequenced sample consisted of sorted CD4+, CD8+, or CD8+CD57+ T cells (not recorded which) from PBMCs. These receptors all come from a human donor in good health, serving as a control.

The chain couples TRBV14 to TRBJ1-1, with D possibly being TRBD1 (5 bases). V was trimmed by 1 base and J by 12 bases, leaving 18 bases between them. Germline CDR1 and CDR2: SGHDN and FVKESK. There are 14 residues in the CDR3. In DNA, the CDR3 is TGTGCCAGCAGCCAAGGTCGAGGAGGGGATGACACTTTCTTT. It is translated as CASSQGRGGDDTFF.

J is TRBJ2-3 and V is TRBV5-4, with D unresolved. Trimming removed 5 bases from V and 13 bases from J, with 11 bases in between. In germline, CDR1 is SGHNT, CDR2 YYREEE (reference sequence). This CDR3 spans 10 amino acids. In nucleotides, the CDR3 is TGTGCCAGCAGGGTAATGTGGGAGTATTTT. This codes for CASRVMWEYF. The variable domain in full, completed from reference TRBV5-4 and TRBJ2-3, reads ETGVTQSPTHLIKTRGQQVTLRCSSQSGHNTVSWYQQALGQGPQFIFQYYREEENGRGNFPPRFSGLQFPNYSSELNVNALELDDSALYLCASRVMWEYFGPGTRLTVL.

The rearrangement links TRBV7-9 to TRBJ1-2; D gene unclear. The CDR3 has 14 amino acids. The V and J ends lost 4 bases and 5 bases respectively, with 14 bases between them. Germline V CDR1 and CDR2: SEHNR, FQNEAQ (reference sequence). The CDR3 nucleotides read TGTGCCAGCAGCTCCAGTCCAGCGTTTTATGGCTACACCTTC. It translates to CASSSSPAFYGYTF.

This chain connects TRBV9 to TRBJ2-5; D possibly matches TRBD1 or TRBD2 (5 bases each). V was clipped by 0 bases and J by 1 base, with 10 bases between them. This CDR3 has 15 residues. Germline CDR1 and CDR2: SGDLS and YYNGEE. The CDR3 coding sequence is TGTGCCAGCAGCGTAGGGGGGATAGGCCAAGAGACCCAGTACTTC. Its translation is CASSVGGIGQETQYF.

As regards this clonotype: Given the absence of the conserved phenylalanine or tryptophan at the CDR3 end, a read error is likely. V is TRBV9 and J is TRBJ1-1; TRBD1 matches at 7 bases. The V segment lost 5 bases and the J segment 1 base; nucleotides outside the gene matches: 5. Germline CDR1 reads SGDLS; CDR2 reads YYNGEE. This CDR3 has 14 amino acids. CDR3 sequence (DNA): TGTGCCAGCAGGACAGGGAGTGCGAACACTGAAGCTTTCTCT. Protein product: CASRTGSANTEAFS.

This sequence joins TRBV7-2 and TRBJ2-1; the D call may be TRBD1 or TRBD2 (5 bases each). Trimming left V 5 bases short and J 4 bases short, with 9 bases between. The CDR3 loop spans 13 amino acids. Germline CDR1 reads SGHTA; CDR2 reads FQGNSA. The CDR3 sequence: CASSGGVYNEQFF. The CDR3, as DNA: TGTGCCAGCAGCGGGGGAGTTTACAATGAGCAGTTCTTC.

V gene TRBV5-1 combines with J gene TRBJ1-4; D is undetermined. Germline V gene data show CDR1 as SGHRS and CDR2 as YFSETQ. The CDR3 runs to 14 residues. Trimming removed 1 base at V and 7 bases at J, with 11 bases between. In DNA, the CDR3 is TGCGCCAGCAGCTTGCCACCCGGACGTGAAAAACTGTTTTTT. Protein sequence: CASSLPPGREKLFF.

This rearrangement joins TRBV7-2 to TRBJ2-1; TRBD2 agrees at 8 bases. Germline trimming cut 5 bases from V and 8 bases from J; bases unmatched to any gene: 14. The CDR3 spans 16 residues. The germline V gene encodes CDR1 SGHTA and CDR2 FQGNSA. CDR3 region: CASSVLAGGRYYEQFF. The CDR3 bases are TGTGCCAGCAGCGTTCTTGCGGGGGGTCGCTATTATGAGCAGTTCTTC.

DNA for the CDR3: TGTGCCAGCACCCTCTGGGCGTGGAAAGAGACCCAGTACTTC. It specifies CASTLWAWKETQYF. The chain employs TRBV7-8 and TRBJ2-5; D gene unclear. The CDR3 loop spans 14 amino acids. The germline V gene has CDR1 SGHVS and CDR2 FQNEAQ. Trimming took off 7 bases at V and 3 bases at J, with 15 bases between the two ends.

Regarding this clonotype: At one end the junction does not follow the germline gene, possibly because of a read error. The rearrangement joins TRBV5-1 to TRBJ2-7; 7 bases line up with TRBD1. In germline, CDR1 is SGHRS, CDR2 YFSETQ. The CDR3 length is 14 residues. This chain's CDR3 is CASSADRDGNEQYF. CDR3 in DNA: TGTGCCAGCAGCGCCGACAGGGATGGCAACGAGCAGTACTTC.